One T cell receptor beta chain is described in this entry. The data derive from a study of blood T cell repertoires in COVID-19. Overall study: PBMCs, B-cell-depleted T cells, or T cells provided the cDNA or gDNA that made up the material.

Germline loops: CDR1 KGHSH, CDR2 LQKENI. V shed 3 bases and J 4 bases; nucleotides not matched to a gene: 9. CDR3 length: 16 residues. Original data processing: Amplification with reference gene primers provided the estimates of nucleated cell counts. Produced via immunoSEQ multiplex PCR; TCRdb's table is partial and in-frame only. That table is the source of V, J and clone size, and D and trimming were worked out from the DNA. The repertoire holds 190,000 or so clones, about 83% seen once, with about 0.95% in the top ten. The TCR comes from a woman aged 18-30 years who had recovered from COVID-19. This chain uses TRBV18 with TRBJ2-1, with 7 bases identical to TRBD1. Source material: peripheral blood. Written as DNA, the CDR3 is TGTGCCAGCTCACCCTACGGGACAGTTAAATACAATGAGCAGTTCTTC. This sequence encodes CASSPYGTVKYNEQFF.